One sample yielded the 18 T cell receptor beta chains listed below, sequenced in a study of cytotoxic CD8 clonotypes in ibrutinib-treated CLL. Data came from immunoSEQ multiplex PCR; TCRdb stores just in-frame clones and leaves some out. The sample lists 190,000 or so clones, roughly 72% occurring once. Here the sequenced sample was PBMCs, taken after 24 months of ibrutinib treatment. The receptors stem from a human donor with chronic lymphocytic leukemia.

The chain couples TRBV28 to TRBJ2-7; D possibly matches TRBD1 or TRBD2 (5 bases each). Germline V gene sequence: CDR1 MDHEN, CDR2 SYDVKM. The V end was cut by 11 bases, the J end by 2 bases, with 19 bases between. This CDR3 spans 14 amino acids. The CDR3 sequence: CAGGSGQGTYEQYF. For the CDR3, the DNA is TGTGCCGGAGGTTCGGGTCAGGGTACCTACGAGCAGTACTTC.

The chain links TRBV6-5 to TRBJ2-7; the D is unclear. The CDR3 covers 15 residues. The V end was cut by 5 bases, the J end by 4 bases, with 18 bases between. Germline loops: CDR1 MNHEY, CDR2 SVGAGI. This CDR3 reads CASSPTMAGLYEQYF. The CDR3 DNA reads as TGTGCCAGCAGTCCTACAATGGCCGGGCTTTACGAGCAGTACTTC.

This sequence joins TRBV6-5 and TRBJ2-7; no clear D. CDR1 MNHEY and CDR2 SVGAGI come from the germline V gene. The CDR3 is 13 amino acids. V shed 0 bases and J shed 6 bases, with 9 bases lying between them. For the CDR3, the DNA is TGTGCCAGCAGTTACTCGATTGGCGCCGAGCAGTACTTC. It specifies CASSYSIGAEQYF.

The J gene is TRBJ2-7, the V gene TRBV5-1; D might be TRBD1 or TRBD2, each matching 5 bases. V lost 0 bases, J lost 2 bases, and 12 bases lay in between. The CDR3 totals 15 residues. The germline gives CDR1 SGHRS, CDR2 YFSETQ. The CDR3 is CASSLDLAGTYEQYF. In nucleotides, the CDR3 is TGCGCCAGCAGCTTGGATCTAGCAGGGACCTACGAGCAGTACTTC. The full variable domain, rest sourced from reference TRBV5-1 and TRBJ2-7, is KAGVTQTPRYLIKTRGQQVTLSCSPISGHRSVSWYQQTPGQGLQFLFEYFSETQRNKGNFPGRFSGRQFSNSRSEMNVSTLELGDSALYLCASSLDLAGTYEQYFGPGTRLTVT.

The chain has TRBV18 and TRBJ1-1; D remains ambiguous. This CDR3 has 13 amino acids. CDR1 is KGHSH and CDR2 is LQKENI in the germline V gene. V was pared by 8 bases and J by 1 base, with 11 bases between. The CDR3 nucleotides are TGTGCCAGCCAGGCTTCCGCGAACACTGAAGCTTTCTTT. Its translation: CASQASANTEAFF.

CDR3 in DNA: TGTGCCAGCAGCCACGGAGACACCATATATTTT. It specifies CASSHGDTIYF. The gene calls are TRBV4-2 and TRBJ1-3; the D is unclear. From germline, CDR1 is LGHNA and CDR2 YNFKEQ. The CDR3 totals 11 residues. Trimming left V 3 bases short and J 8 bases short, with 5 bases between.

The CDR3 here is CASRPGHIYGYTF. The CDR3 nucleotides read TGTGCCAGCAGGCCGGGACACATATATGGCTACACCTTC. V usage is TRBV27 and J usage is TRBJ1-2; D perhaps matches TRBD1 (6 bases). Germline assignment: CDR1 MNHEY and CDR2 SMNVEV (reference sequence). This CDR3 spans 13 amino acids. Trimming cost V 6 bases and J 5 bases, with 13 bases left between them.

The chain is built from TRBV2 and TRBJ1-2; D is possibly TRBD1 (5 bases). The CDR3 is 14 residues long. Looked up from germline, CDR1 is SNHLY and CDR2 is FYNNEI. V was pared by 7 bases and J by 2 bases, with 14 bases between. CDR3 region: CASIPFRDNYGYTF. In DNA form, the CDR3 reads TGTGCCAGCATACCGTTCCGGGACAACTATGGCTACACCTTC.

The V gene is TRBV28, the J gene TRBJ2-7; 11 positions agree with TRBD2. Trimming at V came to 3 bases and at J to 6 bases, leaving 1 base not matched to a gene. CDR3 length: 13 amino acids. Germline CDR1 MDHEN, CDR2 SYDVKM. The CDR3 is CASSFGTSGEQYF. DNA for the CDR3: TGTGCCAGCAGTTTCGGGACTAGCGGCGAGCAGTACTTC.

V and J are TRBV4-2 and TRBJ2-2, with a tentative D call TRBD2 (7 bases). The CDR3 loop spans 17 amino acids. Germline V CDR1 and CDR2: LGHNA, YNFKEQ. Deletions cut 0 bases from V and 6 bases from J, with 17 bases between. This CDR3 is CASSQDRGGRGSGELFF. In DNA, the CDR3 is TGTGCCAGCAGCCAAGATAGGGGGGGCAGGGGCTCCGGGGAGCTGTTTTTT.

This clone was detected once. The chain joins TRBV7-3 to TRBJ2-7, with 10 bases fitting TRBD2. The CDR3 extends over 14 amino acids. V lost 5 bases, J lost 5 bases, and 6 bases stayed unmatched. Germline V gene data show CDR1 as SGHTA and CDR2 as FQGTGA. CDR3 in amino acids: CASSPSGSIHEQYF. CDR3 nucleotide sequence: TGTGCCAGCAGCCCTAGCGGGAGTATCCACGAGCAGTACTTC.

This rearrangement joins TRBV6-5 to TRBJ1-1; maybe TRBD1 (6 bases). CDR1 and CDR2 from the germline V gene are MNHEY and SVGAGI. This CDR3 has 16 residues. V lost 0 bases, J lost 6 bases, and 17 bases lay in between. Here the CDR3 DNA reads TGTGCCAGCAGTTACTCGGCCAGACAGGCTTACTCTGAAGCTTTCTTT. It specifies CASSYSARQAYSEAFF.

J is TRBJ1-2 and V is TRBV19; maybe TRBD1 (6 bases). Germline values: CDR1 LNHDA, CDR2 SQIVND (reference sequence). This CDR3 is 15 amino acids long. Trimming removed 3 bases at V and 2 bases at J, with 13 bases between. In DNA, the CDR3 is TGTGCCAGTAGTATTAGGCGGGGACAAAACTATGGCTACACCTTC. Its protein product is CASSIRRGQNYGYTF.

The chain has TRBV5-4 and TRBJ2-3; TRBD2 agrees at 14 bases. The J segment lost 0 bases and the V segment lost 3 bases, leaving 6 bases of the junction unmatched. CDR3 length equals 18 residues. Germline lookup yields CDR1 SGHNT and CDR2 YYREEE (reference sequence). The CDR3 spells CASSSGLAGGASTDTQYF. The CDR3 coding sequence is TGTGCCAGCAGCTCAGGACTAGCGGGAGGAGCTAGCACAGATACGCAGTATTTT.

This sequence joins TRBV2 and TRBJ2-1, with 10 bases lining up with TRBD2. Per germline, CDR1 SNHLY and CDR2 FYNNEI. V lost 6 bases to trimming and J lost 9 bases; unmatched junction nucleotides: 11. The length of the CDR3 is 15 residues. In DNA form, the CDR3 reads TGTGCCAGCAGGGGAAGGACTAGCGGCTTCTTTGAGCAGTTCTTC. Amino acid sequence: CASRGRTSGFFEQFF.

This sequence joins TRBV30 and TRBJ2-7; 10 positions agree with TRBD1. CDR1 and CDR2 from the germline V gene are GTSNPN and SVGIG (reference sequence). The CDR3 contains 14 residues. The trim removed 3 bases at V and 7 bases at J, leaving 9 bases unmatched. The CDR3 bases are TGTGCCTGGAGGCGGCGAGGGACAGGGGTAGAGCAGTACTTC. Translated, it gives CAWRRRGTGVEQYF.

This clone was found once. This rearrangement joins TRBV27 to TRBJ1-4, with a tentative D call TRBD1 (5 bases). In germline, CDR1 is MNHEY, CDR2 SMNVEV (reference sequence). There are 14 residues in the CDR3. Trimming shortened V by 3 bases and J by 7 bases, and 12 bases separated the two germline ends. The CDR3: CASSLRGRSEKLFF. The CDR3 nucleotides are TGTGCCAGCAGTTTGAGGGGACGGAGTGAAAAACTGTTTTTT.

The CDR3 sequence is CASSWGQPSYEQYF. In nucleotides, the CDR3 is TGCGCCAGCAGCTGGGGACAGCCGTCCTACGAGCAGTACTTC. The rearrangement links TRBV5-1 to TRBJ2-7; 7 nucleotides align to TRBD1. V was clipped by 3 bases and J by 1 base; unmatched bases: 4. Germline lookup yields CDR1 SGHRS and CDR2 YFSETQ. CDR3 length: 14 amino acids.